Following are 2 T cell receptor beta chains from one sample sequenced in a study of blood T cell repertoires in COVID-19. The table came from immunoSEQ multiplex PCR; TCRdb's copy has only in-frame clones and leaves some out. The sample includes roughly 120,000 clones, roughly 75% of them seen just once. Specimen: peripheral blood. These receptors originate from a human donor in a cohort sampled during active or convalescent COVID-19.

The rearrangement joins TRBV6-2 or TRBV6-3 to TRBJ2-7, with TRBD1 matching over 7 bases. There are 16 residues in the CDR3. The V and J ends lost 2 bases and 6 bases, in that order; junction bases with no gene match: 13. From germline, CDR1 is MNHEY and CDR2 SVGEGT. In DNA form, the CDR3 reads TGTGCCAGCAGTTACAGGGCGGACAGGTTGGGAAGCGAGCAGTACTTC. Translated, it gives CASSYRADRLGSEQYF.

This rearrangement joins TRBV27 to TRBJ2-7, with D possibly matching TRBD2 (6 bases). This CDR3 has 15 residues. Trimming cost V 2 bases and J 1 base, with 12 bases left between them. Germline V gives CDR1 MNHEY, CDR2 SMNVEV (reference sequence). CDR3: CASSLVLAASYEQYF. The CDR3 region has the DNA TGTGCCAGCAGTTTAGTACTAGCTGCTTCCTACGAGCAGTACTTC.